This T cell receptor (beta chain) emerged from a study of blood T cells in healthy people across ages. Then a second PCR, running about 7 to 11 cycles, was carried out with a sample-barcoded 5' primer and a J-beta primer mix. Every sample gave at least 3 million paired-end reads containing CDR3. TCRdb called the 5' RACE reads again in MiXCR, with one record for every CDR3 protein. This table has about 2 million distinct CDR3 sequences, around 50% appearing once. The people who gave samples were healthy Caucasians from Russia, aged roughly 6 to 100. They isolated at least 7 million PBMCs from each sample. The extraction recovered at least 5.5 micrograms of total RNA per sample. V lost 7 bases to trimming and J lost 3 bases, with 14 bases between them. This CDR3 contains 14 residues. Germline V CDR1 and CDR2: MNHEY, SMNVEV (reference sequence).

The TCR sequence derives from a woman aged 35 to 49 in good health. The chain carries TRBV27 and TRBJ2-3, with D possibly matching TRBD2 (5 bases). The sequenced material came from blood. DNA of the CDR3: TGTGCCAGCAAGGCTAGCCCCGTAACAGATACGCAGTATTTT. This encodes CASKASPVTDTQYF.